The 29 T cell receptor beta chains reported below all come from one sample, sequenced in a study of cytomegalovirus exposure and HLA in healthy donors. The PCR was carried out with 60 Vbeta primers and 13 Jbeta primers. Sequencing used immunoSEQ multiplex PCR; TCRdb keeps in-frame clones, though not all of them. The data contain about 140,000 clones, just under 85% of them seen just once; the ten biggest clones take up 1.5% to 2.5%. The sample was PBMCs. Receptors originate from a woman aged 40 to 55 in good health and CMV-seronegative.

The J gene is TRBJ2-1, the V gene TRBV4-3, with D perhaps matching TRBD2 (6 bases). Germline-derived CDR1 and CDR2 are LGHNA and YSLEER. The ends were cut back, 4 bases at V and 0 bases at J, with 10 bases in the middle. The CDR3 sequence is 15 residues long. CDR3 region: CASSLGRSSYNEQFF. The CDR3 DNA reads as TGCGCCAGCAGCCTAGGGAGGTCCTCCTACAATGAGCAGTTCTTC.

The J gene is TRBJ1-1, the V gene TRBV28; D gene ambiguous. The V gene's germline CDR1 is MDHEN and CDR2 SYDVKM. The CDR3 covers 13 residues. Between the trimmed V and J ends, which lost 6 bases and 7 bases, there was a span of 15 bases. For the CDR3, the DNA is TGTGCCAGCAGAGCCCCGGGGTTCGGTGAAGCTTTCTTT. Amino acid sequence: CASRAPGFGEAFF. Filled out from reference TRBV28 and TRBJ1-1, the complete variable domain reads DVKVTQSSRYLVKRTGEKVFLECVQDMDHENMFWYRQDPGLGLRLIYFSYDVKMKEKGDIPEGYSVSREKKERFSLILESASTNQTSMYLCASRAPGFGEAFFGQGTRLTVV.

The chain combines TRBV7-3 with TRBJ2-1, with 7 bases matching TRBD2. The CDR3 has 16 residues. Per germline, CDR1 SGHTA and CDR2 FQGTGA. V shed 0 bases, J shed 7 bases, and the junction held 9 bases outside the gene matches. The CDR3 here is CASSLTVASGRNEQFF. Here the CDR3 DNA reads TGTGCCAGCAGCTTAACGGTGGCTAGCGGCCGGAATGAGCAGTTCTTC.

This clone was recorded only once. V and J are TRBV7-9 and TRBJ1-1; TRBD1 might be the D (6 bases). Trimming cost V 7 bases and J 0 bases, with 15 bases left between them. The CDR3 runs to 15 residues. Germline CDR1 reads SEHNR; CDR2 reads FQNEAQ (reference sequence). CDR3 protein: CASIPSRGMNTEAFF. The CDR3 DNA is TGTGCCAGCATACCTTCAAGGGGGATGAACACTGAAGCTTTCTTT.

This chain links TRBV7-9 with TRBJ2-7, with a tentative D call TRBD1 (6 bases). The CDR3 has 13 residues. Germline V lookup: CDR1 SEHNR, CDR2 FQNEAQ (reference sequence). Between the trimmed V and J ends, which lost 8 bases and 4 bases, there was a span of 15 bases. The CDR3 region is CASVSGHSYEQYF. The CDR3 DNA follows: TGTGCCAGCGTATCGGGACACTCTTACGAGCAGTACTTC.

CDR3 sequence reads: CASSLPGTGCPHEQYF. The CDR3 DNA is TGTGCCAGCAGTTTACCCGGGACAGGGTGCCCCCACGAGCAGTACTTC. This chain links TRBV27 with TRBJ2-7, with 9 nucleotides matching TRBD1. Trimming cost V 2 bases and J 5 bases; bases outside gene matches: 10. The CDR3 consists of 16 residues. Germline V lookup: CDR1 MNHEY, CDR2 SMNVEV (reference sequence).

The J gene is TRBJ2-7, the V gene TRBV7-9, with 9 bases lining up with TRBD1. J was trimmed by 3 bases and V by 9 bases; bases with no gene match: 9. The CDR3 is 14 amino acids. Germline V gene lookup returns CDR1 SEHNR and CDR2 FQNEAQ (reference sequence). The DNA for the CDR3 is TGTGCCAGTTTATCCGGGACAGGGTACTACGAGCAGTACTTC. Its translation: CASLSGTGYYEQYF.

This chain connects TRBV30 to TRBJ1-2; 8 bases match TRBD1. The CDR3 has 14 amino acids. The trim removed 4 bases at V and 5 bases at J, leaving 9 bases unmatched. CDR1 is GTSNPN and CDR2 is SVGIG in the germline V gene (reference sequence). The chain's CDR3 is CAWTRDRRSYGYTF. Written as DNA, the CDR3 is TGTGCCTGGACTCGGGACAGGAGGAGTTATGGCTACACCTTC.

The rearrangement links TRBV7-9 to TRBJ1-1; D uncertain. Germline CDR1 reads SEHNR; CDR2 reads FQNEAQ (reference sequence). The CDR3 is made up of 14 amino acids. V lost 1 base to trimming and J lost 3 bases, with 9 bases between them. The CDR3 sequence: CASSLGGWDTEAFF. CDR3 coding DNA: TGTGCCAGCAGCTTAGGCGGCTGGGACACTGAAGCTTTCTTT.

About this clone itself: The same CDR3 also results from other DNA sequences found in this sample. The chain carries TRBV18 and TRBJ1-3; the D gene is possibly TRBD1 (5 bases). Deletions cut 3 bases from V and 4 bases from J, with 7 bases between. Germline values: CDR1 KGHSH, CDR2 LQKENI. The CDR3 covers 13 residues. CDR3 residues: CASSPRQGNTIYF. DNA of the CDR3: TGTGCCAGCTCACCGCGACAGGGAAACACCATATATTTT.

This chain joins TRBV5-1 and TRBJ2-3; 8 positions match TRBD2. This CDR3 region has 16 residues. Germline assignment: CDR1 SGHRS and CDR2 YFSETQ. V shed 1 base, J shed 1 base, and the junction held 5 bases outside the gene matches. The CDR3 nucleotides read TGCGCCAGCAGCTTGCGGGGGGGCGCCGGCACAGATACGCAGTATTTT. Amino acids: CASSLRGGAGTDTQYF.

About this clone itself: An end of the junction differs from the germline gene, which may be a read error. CDR3 sequence reads: CASSLGLARYAQYF. For the CDR3, the DNA is TGTGCCAGCAGCCTTGGACTAGCGAGATACGCGCAGTACTTC. This chain uses TRBV28 with TRBJ2-7, with 9 bases that match TRBD2. The CDR3 is 14 residues long. Germline CDR1 MDHEN, CDR2 SYDVKM. The whole variable domain, remainder taken from reference TRBV28 and TRBJ2-7, is DVKVTQSSRYLVKRTGEKVFLECVQDMDHENMFWYRQDPGLGLRLIYFSYDVKMKEKGDIPEGYSVSREKKERFSLILESASTNQTSMYLCASSLGLARYAQYFGPGTRLTVT.

This rearrangement joins TRBV28 to TRBJ1-2; D not certain. Trimming cost V 3 bases and J 4 bases, with 6 bases left between them. The length of the CDR3 is 12 residues. Germline V CDR1 and CDR2: MDHEN, SYDVKM. CDR3 DNA sequence: TGTGCCAGCAGTTTCCTTTCCTATGGCTACACCTTC. Encoded protein: CASSFLSYGYTF.

V and J are TRBV7-9 and TRBJ2-3; TRBD2 matches at 12 bases. The V gene's germline CDR1 is SEHNR and CDR2 FQNEAQ (reference sequence). V lost 5 bases and J lost 7; bases outside the gene matches: 7. The CDR3 consists of 15 residues. The CDR3 spells CASSRRLAGVYTQYF. CDR3 nucleotides: TGTGCCAGCAGCCGTAGACTAGCGGGAGTGTATACGCAGTATTTT.

This clone came up a few times. The chain is built from TRBV5-1 and TRBJ1-1; 9 nucleotides line up with TRBD1. Germline V gives CDR1 SGHRS, CDR2 YFSETQ. V was pared by 2 bases and J by 7 bases, with 3 bases of the junction left unmatched. This CDR3 comprises 13 residues. The CDR3 region has the DNA TGCGCCAGCAGCTTACAGGGGGCTGATGAAGCTTTCTTT. Its translation is CASSLQGADEAFF. Looking up the rest from reference TRBV5-1 and TRBJ1-1 gives the full variable domain: KAGVTQTPRYLIKTRGQQVTLSCSPISGHRSVSWYQQTPGQGLQFLFEYFSETQRNKGNFPGRFSGRQFSNSRSEMNVSTLELGDSALYLCASSLQGADEAFFGQGTRLTVV.

This chain uses TRBV13 with TRBJ1-1; no clear D. The CDR3 consists of 11 residues. Germline CDR1 and CDR2: PRHDT and FYEKMQ (reference sequence). V was trimmed by 7 bases and J by 1 base, leaving 4 bases between them. The CDR3 here is CASKRNTEAFF. In DNA form, the CDR3 reads TGTGCCAGCAAGAGGAACACTGAAGCTTTCTTT.

The rearrangement joins TRBV21-1 to TRBJ1-1; the DNA was not compared with TRBD1, the D call given in the table. TRBV21-1 constitutes a pseudogene. This CDR3 contains 17 residues. The CDR3 loop is CASKPGQVSRMNTEAFF. CDR3 DNA sequence: TGTGCCAGCAAACCGGGACAAGTCTCAAGAATGAACACTGAAGCTTTCTTT.

The rearrangement links TRBV10-1 to TRBJ2-3; 10 bases are shared with TRBD2. Per germline, CDR1 WNHNN and CDR2 SYGVQD (reference sequence). The CDR3 loop spans 16 amino acids. V was clipped by 3 bases and J by 6 bases; unmatched bases: 9. CDR3 loop: CASSDLQREGRDTQYF. Here the CDR3 DNA reads TGCGCCAGCAGTGATCTCCAGCGGGAGGGCCGGGATACGCAGTATTTT.

This chain links TRBV28 with TRBJ2-3, with 9 bases aligning to TRBD2. The ends lost 3 bases at V and 6 bases at J; junction bases unmatched: 13. The CDR3 has 17 residues. Germline assignment: CDR1 MDHEN and CDR2 SYDVKM. Written as DNA, the CDR3 is TGTGCCAGCAGTTTTTGGCGGGAGGGCCCTCCGACGGATACGCAGTATTTT. Protein sequence: CASSFWREGPPTDTQYF.

CDR3 in DNA: TGCGCCAGCAGCCCGGGGGACAGGAGCATCTACGAGCAGTACTTC. Its translation is CASSPGDRSIYEQYF. The chain is built from TRBV5-1 and TRBJ2-7; 8 nucleotides line up with TRBD1. V lost 4 bases and J lost 3; bases outside the gene matches: 9. Looked up from germline, CDR1 is SGHRS and CDR2 is YFSETQ. The CDR3 contains 15 residues.

V and J are TRBV11-2 and TRBJ2-3; D possibly corresponds to TRBD1 (6 bases). CDR1 SGHAT and CDR2 FQNNGV come from the germline V gene. The CDR3 length is 17 residues. V lost 3 bases, J lost 0 bases, and 16 bases lay in between. The CDR3 nucleotides read TGTGCCAGCAGCTTCCTGGATCCGAGGGGGAGCACAGATACGCAGTATTTT. Its protein product is CASSFLDPRGSTDTQYF.

J is TRBJ2-1 and V is TRBV5-1; 9 bases align to TRBD2. The CDR3 is 17 residues long. CDR1 and CDR2 (germline): SGHRS, YFSETQ. The ends lost 4 bases at V and 0 bases at J; junction bases unmatched: 8. DNA of the CDR3: TGCGCCAGCAGCGTAACTAGCGGGTCTAGCTCCTACAATGAGCAGTTCTTC. This codes for CASSVTSGSSSYNEQFF.

This clone turned up a few times. V is TRBV7-7 and J is TRBJ2-3, with 7 bases aligning to TRBD2. Trimming removed 1 base from V and 1 base from J; junction bases left unmatched: 2. The CDR3 is 15 residues long. CDR1 and CDR2 (germline): SSHAT, FNYEAQ (reference sequence). CDR3 in amino acids: CASSLGLAGTDTQYF. The CDR3 DNA reads TGTGCCAGCAGCTTAGGGCTAGCGGGCACAGATACGCAGTATTTT.

V gene TRBV6-6 combines with J gene TRBJ2-3; no definite D call. CDR3 length: 14 residues. With 5 bases removed from V and 4 bases from J, the gap between germline ends came to 13 bases. In germline, CDR1 is MNHNY, CDR2 SVGAGI (reference sequence). The CDR3 loop is CASSLVSAADTQYF. Written as DNA, the CDR3 is TGTGCCAGCAGTCTGGTAAGCGCCGCAGATACGCAGTATTTT.

The J gene is TRBJ2-7, the V gene TRBV27; 9 bases fit TRBD2. The trim removed 0 bases at V and 3 bases at J, leaving 3 bases unmatched. CDR1 and CDR2 (germline): MNHEY, SMNVEV (reference sequence). CDR3 size: 15 residues. This chain's CDR3 is CASSLSSGSFYEQYF. In nucleotides, the CDR3 is TGTGCCAGCAGTTTATCTAGCGGGAGTTTCTACGAGCAGTACTTC.

The chain joins TRBV30 to TRBJ2-3, with 7 bases fitting TRBD1. The V and J ends lost 0 bases and 6 bases, in that order; junction bases with no gene match: 15. From germline, CDR1 is GTSNPN and CDR2 SVGIG (reference sequence). This CDR3 has 17 amino acids. CDR3 in amino acids: CAWSVGWDRSFVDTQYF. CDR3 DNA: TGTGCCTGGAGTGTAGGATGGGACAGATCATTTGTCGATACGCAGTATTTT.

This chain uses TRBV21-1 with TRBJ2-3; the table names TRBD2, a call not compared with the DNA. TRBV21-1 is given as a pseudogene. The CDR3 has 16 residues. CDR3 sequence: CASSPSGGGGTDTQYF. The CDR3 bases are TGTGCCAGCAGCCCCAGTGGAGGTGGTGGCACAGATACGCAGTATTTT.

The chain joins TRBV4-3 to TRBJ1-2, with 10 bases lining up with TRBD1. V was pared by 6 bases and J by 8 bases, with 12 bases of the junction left unmatched. The germline V gene has CDR1 LGHNA and CDR2 YSLEER. The CDR3 runs to 15 residues. This CDR3 reads CASSLHDRTGGGYTF. The CDR3, as DNA: TGCGCCAGCAGTCTACATGATAGGACAGGGGGGGGCTACACCTTC.

V and J are TRBV27 and TRBJ2-7; the D gene is possibly TRBD2 (6 bases). Trimming left V 5 bases short and J 2 bases short, with 16 bases between. The V gene's germline CDR1 is MNHEY and CDR2 SMNVEV (reference sequence). This CDR3 region has 15 residues. DNA of the CDR3: TGTGCCAGCAGTCCCCGGGAGCAACATGCCTACGAGCAGTACTTC. Protein product: CASSPREQHAYEQYF.